This TCR beta chain was identified during a study of blood T cell repertoires in COVID-19. On the study more broadly: There were acute and convalescent COVID-19 samples, and they came from the United States, Italy and Spain.

The method was immunoSEQ multiplex PCR; TCRdb's version includes in-frame clones alone and lacks a portion of them. The sample has approximately 280,000 clones, approximately 90% seen once. This CDR3 spans 13 amino acids. CDR1 is GTSNPN, CDR2 SVGIG, per germline (reference sequence). V was clipped by 3 bases and J by 2 bases; unmatched bases: 2. The sample taken for sequencing was peripheral blood. This TCR was recovered from a woman in her 30s with COVID-19, enrolled during active disease. The rearrangement links TRBV30 to TRBJ1-1; 8 bases are shared with TRBD1. The CDR3 DNA sequence: TGTGCCTGGAGGGGGACAGGTAACACTGAAGCTTTCTTT. It specifies CAWRGTGNTEAFF.